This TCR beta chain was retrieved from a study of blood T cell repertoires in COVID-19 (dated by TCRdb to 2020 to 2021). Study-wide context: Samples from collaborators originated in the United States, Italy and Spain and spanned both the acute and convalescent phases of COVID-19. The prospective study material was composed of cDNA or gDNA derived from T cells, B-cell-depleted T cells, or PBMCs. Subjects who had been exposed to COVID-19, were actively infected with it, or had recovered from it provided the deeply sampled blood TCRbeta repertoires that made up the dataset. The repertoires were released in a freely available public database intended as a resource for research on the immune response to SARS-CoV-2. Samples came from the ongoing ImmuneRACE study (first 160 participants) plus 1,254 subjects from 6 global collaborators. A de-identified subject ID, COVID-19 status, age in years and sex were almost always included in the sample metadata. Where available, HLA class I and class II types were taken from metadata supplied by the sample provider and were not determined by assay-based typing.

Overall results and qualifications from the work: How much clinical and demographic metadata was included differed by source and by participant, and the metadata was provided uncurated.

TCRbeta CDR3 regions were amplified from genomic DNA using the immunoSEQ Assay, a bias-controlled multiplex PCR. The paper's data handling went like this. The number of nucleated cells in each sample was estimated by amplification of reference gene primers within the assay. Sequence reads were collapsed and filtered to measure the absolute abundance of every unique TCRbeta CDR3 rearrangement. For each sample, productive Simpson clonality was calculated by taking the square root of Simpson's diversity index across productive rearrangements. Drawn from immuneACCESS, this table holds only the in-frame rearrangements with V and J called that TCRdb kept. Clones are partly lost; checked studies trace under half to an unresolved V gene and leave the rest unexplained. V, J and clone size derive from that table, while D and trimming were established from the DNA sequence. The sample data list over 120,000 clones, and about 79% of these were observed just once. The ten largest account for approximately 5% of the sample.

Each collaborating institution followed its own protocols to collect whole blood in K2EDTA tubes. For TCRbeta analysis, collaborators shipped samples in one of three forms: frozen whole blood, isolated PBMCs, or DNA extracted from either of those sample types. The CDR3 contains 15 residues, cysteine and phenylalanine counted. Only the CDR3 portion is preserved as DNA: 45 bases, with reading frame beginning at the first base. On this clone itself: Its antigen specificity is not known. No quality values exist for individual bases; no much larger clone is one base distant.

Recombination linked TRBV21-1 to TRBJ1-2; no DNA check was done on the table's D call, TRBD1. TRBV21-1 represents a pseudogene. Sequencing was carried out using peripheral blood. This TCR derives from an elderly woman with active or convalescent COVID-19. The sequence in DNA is TGTGCCAGCAGCAACCCGACGCCGACAGGCTATGGCTACACCTTC. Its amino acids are CASSNPTPTGYGYTF.